This record looks at one TCR beta chain sequence and its context. Its antigen is unidentified. This record comes from a study of chemoradiotherapy in HPV16-positive cancers. Study results and caveats: For HPV16-positive patients, expanding HPV-responsive T cells associated with longer recurrence-free survival. Only a couple of HPV16-positive patients supplied the functional HPV-specificity definition.

Repeated repertoire sampling spanned the course of chemoradiotherapy. This CDR3 has 15 amino acids. Germline assignment: CDR1 SEHNR and CDR2 FQNEAQ (reference sequence). The V end lost 0 bases, the J end lost 4 bases, and 7 bases lay between the germline ends. The protocol was immunoSEQ multiplex PCR, while the TCRdb copy is restricted to in-frame clones and leaves out a portion. The table includes fewer than 15,000 clones, around 66% detected once. The sequence was obtained from a human donor with HPV-associated anogenital cancer. The chain couples TRBV7-9 to TRBJ2-6; tentative D call: TRBD1 (5 bases). This specimen was taken from a patient who underwent chemoradiotherapy. In nucleotides, the CDR3 is TGTGCCAGCAGCTTAGCGCAGGGAGGGGCCAACGTCCTGACTTTC. It codes for CASSLAQGGANVLTF.